The text below deals with one T cell receptor (beta chain). Antigen: not known. Other DNA sequences in the same sample also yield this CDR3. The data were obtained in a study of beta chain features in type 1 diabetes. Points from the study as a whole: The naive, central memory and Treg TCRB repertoires showed an apparent similarity that was greater among patients than among healthy donors. TCRB CDR3s from Type 1 diabetes patients were moderately but significantly shorter in all four CD4+ subsets. Lower insertion and higher deletion counts appeared at VDJ junctions in type 1 diabetes patients.

Sorted CD4+ subsets: naive, central memory, regulatory, stem cell-like memory (CD45RO/CCR7/CD25/CD127/CD95/CD27 panel). This CDR3 is built from 14 residues. V shed 0 bases and J shed 0 bases, with 5 bases lying between them. The germline CDR1 and CDR2 sequences are SGHDT and YYEEEE. Since all of the isolated RNA was reverse transcribed, expressed TCRB transcripts were what got sequenced. Measured with immunoSEQ multiplex PCR; TCRdb has only the in-frame clones, and not every one. The sample holds some 700,000 clones; over 10% are singletons and the top ten take 0.02% to 0.025%. The chain combines TRBV5-6 with TRBJ2-3; no clear D gene. The source material was naive CD4+ T cells from blood. This sequence originates from a man younger than 30 with type 1 diabetes. This CDR3 is CASSLVGSTDTQYF. The CDR3 nucleotides are TGTGCCAGCAGCTTGGTAGGCAGCACAGATACGCAGTATTTT.